The 3 T cell receptor beta chains listed next were all sequenced from one sample in a study of T cell changes during pregnancy in multiple sclerosis. Data came from immunoSEQ multiplex PCR; TCRdb stores just in-frame clones and leaves some out. The repertoire holds fewer than 65,000 clones, roughly 91% seen once, with over 2% in the top ten. The material was peripheral blood, obtained in the third trimester of pregnancy. The receptor source for this set is a female donor in good health, enrolled as a control in a pregnancy study.

This chain links TRBV7-9 with TRBJ1-2; no reliable D call. Per the germline V gene, CDR1 is SEHNR and CDR2 is FQNEAQ (reference sequence). V was shortened by 5 bases and J by 5 bases, with 12 bases between the two germline ends. The CDR3 sequence is 13 residues long. In DNA, the CDR3 is TGTGCCAGCAGCGCCCAGGATTCTTATGGCTACACCTTC. As protein: CASSAQDSYGYTF. Full variable domain (outside the CDR3, taken from reference TRBV7-9 and TRBJ1-2): DTGVSQNPRHKITKRGQNVTFRCDPISEHNRLYWYRQTLGQGPEFLTYFQNEAQLEKSRLLSDRFSAERPKGSFSTLEIQRTEQGDSAMYLCASSAQDSYGYTFGSGTRLTVV.

This sequence joins TRBV6-1 and TRBJ2-7; D not resolved. There are 13 residues in the CDR3. Germline V gene sequence: CDR1 MNHNS, CDR2 SASEGT. V was pared by 3 bases and J by 1 base, with 7 bases between. CDR3 nucleotide sequence: TGTGCCAGCAGTGATCAGGCTTCCTACGAGCAGTACTTC. It translates to CASSDQASYEQYF.

The V and J genes are TRBV19 and TRBJ1-1, with TRBD1 identical over 7 bases. CDR1 is LNHDA and CDR2 is SQIVND in the germline V gene (reference sequence). V shed 5 bases and J 2 bases; nucleotides not matched to a gene: 2. The CDR3 runs 13 residues. The CDR3 region is CASSWDRNTEAFF. The DNA of the CDR3 is TGTGCCAGTAGTTGGGACAGAAACACTGAAGCTTTCTTT. Drawing the rest from reference TRBV19 and TRBJ1-1, the complete variable domain is DGGITQSPKYLFRKEGQNVTLSCEQNLNHDAMYWYRQDPGQGLRLIYYSQIVNDFQKGDIAEGYSVSREKKESFPLTVTSAQKNPTAFYLCASSWDRNTEAFFGQGTRLTVV.